The sequence of this T cell receptor (beta chain) was determined in a study of T-cell memory formation after mild COVID-19 (dated by TCRdb to the early 2020s). Notes on the research overall: TCR sequence clusters from the two donors were largely donor specific. Two young, previously healthy adult volunteers made up the cohort, one male and one female. In a couple of donors, T-cell clones that expanded and contracted after mild COVID-19 were followed by sequencing TCRalpha and TCRbeta repertoires longitudinally. On the study overall, not on this receptor specifically: Some responding clones were detected in pre-infection memory, which suggested that pre-existing cross-reactive memory T cells had joined the SARS-CoV-2 response. Contracting CD4+ clones turned up mainly in the CM and EM memory subsets, whereas EMRA was where CD8+ clones were enriched. Clones contracting from day 15 to 85 had balanced CD4/CD8 phenotypes, while a second wave expanding from day 15 to 37 was biased towards CD4+. SARS-CoV-2 specificity was not confirmed for the second-wave clones peaking on day 37. Only a couple of mild cases were covered in the study, and larger cohorts including severe cases with pre-infection samples were considered necessary.

Sequencing used an Illumina NovaSeq 6000. TCRalpha and TCRbeta cDNA libraries were built by 5'RACE with constant-segment primers, adding sample barcodes and unique molecular identifiers. RNA was extracted from every sample with Trizol reagent. Libraries were amplified in two PCR steps, with a second sample barcode and Illumina TruSeq adapters added in the second step. Libraries were sequenced on an Illumina NovaSeq with 2 x 150 bp paired-end reads. On the authors' methods: Reads were demultiplexed and collapsed into UMI-guided consensus sequences with migec v1.2.7. Using mixcr v2.1.11, the UMI consensuses were aligned to TRA and TRB V and J templates and assembled into clonotypes. A clonotype was counted as expanded or contracted only when both edgeR and NoisET called the clonotype significant, with the noise models trained on biological replicates. For edgeR calls, a false discovery rate-adjusted p below 0.01 and a log2 fold-change threshold of 1 were applied. As an exploratory analysis of dynamics, max-normalized trajectories of the 1000 most abundant clonotypes were examined by PCA with hierarchical clustering. The CD4 or CD8 phenotype of responding clones was assigned using the separately sequenced CD4+ and CD8+ repertoires. TCRdb trimmed public reads at Q25 via fastp, called clones via MiXCR and kept in-frame beta chains. Here each entry gathers all rows of one CDR3 protein and keeps the most common genes and DNA. V and J calls and clone size were set by TCRdb, not the authors. The sample table records about 360,000 distinct CDR3 sequences; approximately 15% of these occur just once. The ten most abundant clones make up around 21% of the sample.

Trimming leaves V shorter by 6 bases and J shorter by 1 base, with the junction holding 5 bases beyond the gene matches. The CDR3 spans 14 residues, from the cysteine through the phenylalanine. Left in the record is the CDR3 DNA by itself, 42 bases read in frame from the first base. Per the germline V gene (reference sequence), DFQATT is the CDR1 and SNEGSKA is the CDR2. In this sample, this clonotype turned up many times. No antigen is known for it. No much larger clonotype is one base removed from it; base qualities were not supplied. Ficoll-Paque density gradient centrifugation was used to isolate PBMCs.

The rearranged segments are TRBV20-1 and TRBJ2-3, with 9 bases in between that match TRBD1. Sequencing was carried out using PBMCs or a T cell subset sorted from them (not recorded which). This TCR derives from a man younger than 35 who had mild COVID-19 (a few samples of this study predate the infection). The sample titles of this study are shuffled in the database, so cell type and time point are left out; the donor was told from shared clones. The bases read TGCAGTGCCCGGGACAGGGTTCGCACAGATACGCAGTATTTT. It specifies CSARDRVRTDTQYF.